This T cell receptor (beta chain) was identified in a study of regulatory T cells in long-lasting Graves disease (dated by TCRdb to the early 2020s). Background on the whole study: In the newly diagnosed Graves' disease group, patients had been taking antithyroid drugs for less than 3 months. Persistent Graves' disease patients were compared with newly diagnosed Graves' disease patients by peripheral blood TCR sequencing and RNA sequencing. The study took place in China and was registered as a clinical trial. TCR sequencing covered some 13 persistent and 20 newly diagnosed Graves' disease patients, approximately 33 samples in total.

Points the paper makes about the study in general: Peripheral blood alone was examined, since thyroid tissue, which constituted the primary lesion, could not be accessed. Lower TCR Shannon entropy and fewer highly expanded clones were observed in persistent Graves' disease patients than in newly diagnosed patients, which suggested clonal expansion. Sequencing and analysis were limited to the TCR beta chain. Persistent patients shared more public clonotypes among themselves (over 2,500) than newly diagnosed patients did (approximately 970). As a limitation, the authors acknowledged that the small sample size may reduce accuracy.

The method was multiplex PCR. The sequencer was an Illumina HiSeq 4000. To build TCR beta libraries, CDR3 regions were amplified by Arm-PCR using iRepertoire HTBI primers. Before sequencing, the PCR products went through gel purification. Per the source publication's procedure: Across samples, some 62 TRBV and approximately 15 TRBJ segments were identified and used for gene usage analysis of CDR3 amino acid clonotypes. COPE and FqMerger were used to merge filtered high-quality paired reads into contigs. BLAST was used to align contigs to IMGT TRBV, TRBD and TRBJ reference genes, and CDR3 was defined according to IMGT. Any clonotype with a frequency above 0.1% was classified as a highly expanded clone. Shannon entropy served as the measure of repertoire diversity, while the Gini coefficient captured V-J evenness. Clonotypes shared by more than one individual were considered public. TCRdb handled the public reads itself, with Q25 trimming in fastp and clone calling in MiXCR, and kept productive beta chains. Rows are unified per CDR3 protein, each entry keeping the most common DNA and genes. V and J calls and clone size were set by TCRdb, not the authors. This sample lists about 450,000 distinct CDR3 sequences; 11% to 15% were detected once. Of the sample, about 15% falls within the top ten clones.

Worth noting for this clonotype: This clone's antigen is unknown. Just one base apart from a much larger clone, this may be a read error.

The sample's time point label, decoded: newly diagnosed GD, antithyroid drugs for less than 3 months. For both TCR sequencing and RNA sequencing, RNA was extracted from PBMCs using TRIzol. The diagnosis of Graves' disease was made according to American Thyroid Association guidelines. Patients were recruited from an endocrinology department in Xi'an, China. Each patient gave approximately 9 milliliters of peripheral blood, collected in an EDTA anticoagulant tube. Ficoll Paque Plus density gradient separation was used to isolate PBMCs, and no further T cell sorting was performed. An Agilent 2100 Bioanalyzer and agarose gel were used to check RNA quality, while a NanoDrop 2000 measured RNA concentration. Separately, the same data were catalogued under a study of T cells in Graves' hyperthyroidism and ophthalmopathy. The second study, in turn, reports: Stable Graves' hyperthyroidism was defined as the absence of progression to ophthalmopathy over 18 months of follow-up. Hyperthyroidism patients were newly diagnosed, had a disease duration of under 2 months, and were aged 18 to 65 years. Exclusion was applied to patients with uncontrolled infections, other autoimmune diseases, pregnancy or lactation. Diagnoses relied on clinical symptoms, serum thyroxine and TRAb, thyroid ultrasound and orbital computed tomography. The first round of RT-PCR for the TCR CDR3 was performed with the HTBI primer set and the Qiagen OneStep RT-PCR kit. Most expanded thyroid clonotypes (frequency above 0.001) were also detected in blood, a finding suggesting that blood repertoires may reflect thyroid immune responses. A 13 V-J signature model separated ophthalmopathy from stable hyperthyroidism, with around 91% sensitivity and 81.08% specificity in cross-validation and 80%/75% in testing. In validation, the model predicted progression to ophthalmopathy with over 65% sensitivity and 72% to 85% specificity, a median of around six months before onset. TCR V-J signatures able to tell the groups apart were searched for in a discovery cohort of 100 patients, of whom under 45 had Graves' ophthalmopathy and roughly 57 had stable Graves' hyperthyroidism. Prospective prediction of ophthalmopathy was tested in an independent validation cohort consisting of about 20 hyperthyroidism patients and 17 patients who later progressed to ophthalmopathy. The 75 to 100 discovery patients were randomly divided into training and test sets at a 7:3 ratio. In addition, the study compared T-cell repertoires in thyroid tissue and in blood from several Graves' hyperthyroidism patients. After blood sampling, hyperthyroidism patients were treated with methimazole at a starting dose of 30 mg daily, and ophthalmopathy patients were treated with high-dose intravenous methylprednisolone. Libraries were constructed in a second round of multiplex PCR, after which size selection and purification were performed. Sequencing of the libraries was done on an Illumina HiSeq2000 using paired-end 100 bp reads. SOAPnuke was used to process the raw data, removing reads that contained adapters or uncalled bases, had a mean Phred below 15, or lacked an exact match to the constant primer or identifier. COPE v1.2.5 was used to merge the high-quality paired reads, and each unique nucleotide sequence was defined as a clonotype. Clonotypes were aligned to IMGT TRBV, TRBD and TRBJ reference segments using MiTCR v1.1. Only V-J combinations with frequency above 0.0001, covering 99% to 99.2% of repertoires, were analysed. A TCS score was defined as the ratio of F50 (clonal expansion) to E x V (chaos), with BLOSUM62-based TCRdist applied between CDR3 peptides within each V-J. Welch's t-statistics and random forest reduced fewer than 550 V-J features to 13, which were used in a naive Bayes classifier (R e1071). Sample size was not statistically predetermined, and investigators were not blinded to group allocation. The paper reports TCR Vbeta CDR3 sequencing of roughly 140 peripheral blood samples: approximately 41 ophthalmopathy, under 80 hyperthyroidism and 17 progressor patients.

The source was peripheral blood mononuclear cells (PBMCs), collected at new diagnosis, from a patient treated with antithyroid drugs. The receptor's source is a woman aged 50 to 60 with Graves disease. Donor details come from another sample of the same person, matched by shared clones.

The nucleotides read TGTGCCAGCAGTGAAAAGTGGCGGGCTACTCTAACTAATGAAAAACTGTTTTTT. This yields the protein CASSEKWRATLTNEKLFF. The chain is encoded by TRBV6-1 joined to TRBJ1-4, with the D gene uncertain. V sheds 2 bases and J sheds 1 base, leaving 17 bases between their ends. As encoded in the germline V gene, CDR1 is MNHNS while CDR2 is SASEGT. From the cysteine up to the phenylalanine, the CDR3 has a length of 18 residues. The sequence is cut down to CDR3 DNA, 54 bases in frame from base 1.